A selection of T cell receptor beta chains follows, all from one sample in a study of blood T cell repertoires in COVID-19. Sequenced by immunoSEQ multiplex PCR; TCRdb stores in-frame clones only, minus some. The top ten hold approximately 7.2% of the sample, which has some 200,000 clones, 82% seen once. Sequences were obtained from peripheral blood. These receptor sequences come from a human donor with acute or convalescent COVID-19. The donor label of this sample is uncertain. Both conserved end residues are part of each CDR3. D genes are given only for firm matches. Size is omitted from some rows. Given values are once, few, many or a class for expanded clones.

v_gene: TRBV5-4; d_gene: TRBD1; abundance: .; j_gene: TRBJ1-4; CDR3nt: TGTGCCAGCAGCCTCAGACAGGGGAATGAAAAACTGTTTTTT; CDR3aa: CASSLRQGNEKLFF
v_gene: TRBV14; d_gene: .; abundance: .; j_gene: TRBJ2-2; CDR3nt: TGTGCCAGCAGCCGTCGACAGGTGAACACCGGGGAGCTGTTTTTT; CDR3aa: CASSRRQVNTGELFF
v_gene: TRBV5-1; d_gene: TRBD1; abundance: .; j_gene: TRBJ1-4; CDR3nt: TGCGCCAGCAGCTTGAGGGGGCCAACTAATGAAAAACTGTTTTTT; CDR3aa: CASSLRGPTNEKLFF
v_gene: TRBV2; d_gene: TRBD1; abundance: .; j_gene: TRBJ2-1; CDR3nt: TGTGCCAGCAGTGCAGGGACAGCGCGCAATGAGCAGTTCTTC; CDR3aa: CASSAGTARNEQFF
v_gene: TRBV5-1; d_gene: TRBD2; abundance: .; j_gene: TRBJ2-2; CDR3nt: TGCGCCAGCAGCTCGGGACTAGTTGGCGGGGAGCTGTTTTTT; CDR3aa: CASSSGLVGGELFF
v_gene: TRBV5-4; d_gene: .; abundance: .; j_gene: TRBJ1-1; CDR3nt: TGTGTCAGCAGGCTCCGAACGGGGGAGAACACTGAAGCTTTCTTT; CDR3aa: CVSRLRTGENTEAFF
v_gene: TRBV7-2; d_gene: TRBD2; abundance: few; j_gene: TRBJ2-1; CDR3nt: TGTGCCAGCAGCTTGATAGCGGGAGCTTCCTACAATGAGCAGTTCTTC; CDR3aa: CASSLIAGASYNEQFF
v_gene: TRBV30; d_gene: TRBD2; abundance: .; j_gene: TRBJ2-3; CDR3nt: TGTGCCTGGAGTCCAACCGGACTAGCGGGAGTGAGAGATACGCAGTATTTT; CDR3aa: CAWSPTGLAGVRDTQYF
v_gene: TRBV2; d_gene: TRBD1; abundance: .; j_gene: TRBJ2-1; CDR3nt: TGTGCCAGCAAATTTCAGGGGGCATACGTTGAGCAGTTCTTC; CDR3aa: CASKFQGAYVEQFF
v_gene: TRBV12-3/TRBV12-4; d_gene: .; abundance: .; j_gene: TRBJ1-2; CDR3nt: TGTGCCAGCAGTTTTACCGGTTATGGCTACACCTTC; CDR3aa: CASSFTGYGYTF
v_gene: TRBV7-2; d_gene: .; abundance: once; j_gene: TRBJ2-1; CDR3nt: TGTGCCAGCGGGAGAACCTACAATGAGCAGTTCTTC; CDR3aa: CASGRTYNEQFF
v_gene: TRBV4-1; d_gene: TRBD2; abundance: few; j_gene: TRBJ2-7; CDR3nt: TGCGCCAGCAGCCGCGGACTAGCGGGAGGACGAACCTACGAGCAGTACTTC; CDR3aa: CASSRGLAGGRTYEQYF
v_gene: TRBV6-6; d_gene: .; abundance: few; j_gene: TRBJ1-1; CDR3nt: TGTGCCAGCAGTTACAACCAGATGAACACTGAAGCTTTCTTT; CDR3aa: CASSYNQMNTEAFF
v_gene: TRBV6-5; d_gene: TRBD1; abundance: .; j_gene: TRBJ2-2; CDR3nt: TGTGCCAGCAGTTACTCGGGACAGGGGCCCTCTAAAGTGTTTTTT; CDR3aa: CASSYSGQGPSKVFF
v_gene: TRBV6-1; d_gene: .; abundance: .; j_gene: TRBJ1-5; CDR3nt: TGTGCCAGCAGCGAAGGCTCGGGGTTTGGCAATCAGCCCCAGCATTTT; CDR3aa: CASSEGSGFGNQPQHF
v_gene: TRBV19; d_gene: .; abundance: once; j_gene: TRBJ2-3; CDR3nt: TGTGCCAGTAGTCCTAGCACAGATACGCAGTATTTT; CDR3aa: CASSPSTDTQYF
v_gene: TRBV6-5; d_gene: TRBD1; abundance: .; j_gene: TRBJ1-5; CDR3nt: TGTGCCAGCAGTCGGACAGGGGGCTTTCAGCCCCAGCATTTT; CDR3aa: CASSRTGGFQPQHF
v_gene: TRBV19; d_gene: .; abundance: once; j_gene: TRBJ1-2; CDR3nt: TGTGCCAGTAGTACAGGGTCCCTCAACTATGGCTACACCTTC; CDR3aa: CASSTGSLNYGYTF
v_gene: TRBV30; d_gene: TRBD1; abundance: few; j_gene: TRBJ1-5; CDR3nt: TGTGCCTGGAGTTCCCCGGACAGGGGAATAGATCAGCCCCAGCATTTT; CDR3aa: CAWSSPDRGIDQPQHF
v_gene: TRBV10-2; d_gene: .; abundance: .; j_gene: TRBJ2-5; CDR3nt: TGCGCCAGCAGTGAGACGAGGGGGGGCCAAGAGACCCAGTACTTC; CDR3aa: CASSETRGGQETQYF
v_gene: TRBV4-1; d_gene: TRBD2; abundance: .; j_gene: TRBJ2-7; CDR3nt: TGCGCCAGCAGCCAAGAAGCGGGACTAGCTGGGGAGCAGTACTTC; CDR3aa: CASSQEAGLAGEQYF
v_gene: TRBV3-1/TRBV3-2; d_gene: .; abundance: .; j_gene: TRBJ1-2; CDR3nt: TGTGCCAGCAGCGGGGGGGGAATTGGAGGCTACACCTTC; CDR3aa: CASSGGGIGGYTF
v_gene: TRBV3-1/TRBV3-2; d_gene: TRBD2; abundance: .; j_gene: TRBJ2-3; CDR3nt: TGTGCCAGCAGCCGGGGACTAGCGGGACTTAAAGATACGCAGTATTTT; CDR3aa: CASSRGLAGLKDTQYF
v_gene: TRBV2; d_gene: TRBD1; abundance: once; j_gene: TRBJ2-3; CDR3nt: TGTGCCAGCAGTAACAGGGGAATTTGGACAGATACGCAGTATTTT; CDR3aa: CASSNRGIWTDTQYF
v_gene: TRBV5-1; d_gene: .; abundance: .; j_gene: TRBJ1-1; CDR3nt: TGCGCCAGCAGCTTGGACGGGGGATTGACTGAAGCTTTCTTT; CDR3aa: CASSLDGGLTEAFF